This T cell receptor beta chain was identified during a study of CD8 T cells in ankylosing spondylitis. Study-level findings and limits: Those disease-linked clones were CD8+; they were also relatively rare in peripheral blood. Disease-linked clones reportedly concentrated significantly in matched ankylosing spondylitis synovial fluid. Some motif variants had been reported before (in reactive arthritis synovial fluid and blood).

CDR1 is SQVTM and CDR2 is ANQGSEA in the germline V gene. The CDR3 runs 14 residues. The V end lost 4 bases, the J end lost 2 bases, and 13 bases lay between the germline ends. On this clonotype: Its matching antigen is unknown.

Quantitative molecular-barcoded 5'-RACE generated the TCR beta libraries. Each CDR3 protein is one row after TCRdb ran MiXCR on the 5' RACE reads. The sample has under 450,000 distinct CDR3 sequences; 20% are singletons. This clonotype was obtained from a male donor with ankylosing spondylitis or in good health (not recorded which). The chain joins TRBV29-1 to TRBJ2-3; no definite D call. Sequencing was done on a sample of blood, either unsorted or a sorted T cell fraction (not recorded which). The CDR3 bases are TGCAGCGTTGTTCACGGGTGGGACACAGATACGCAGTATTTT. This gives the protein CSVVHGWDTDTQYF.